This T cell receptor beta chain was documented in a study of blood T cell repertoires in COVID-19 (dated by TCRdb to 2020 to 2021). In terms of the full investigation: Samples covering the acute and convalescent phases of COVID-19 were provided by collaborators in the United States, Italy and Spain. The sample metadata nearly always contained a de-identified subject ID, COVID-19 status, age in years and sex. The material from the prospective study consisted of cDNA or gDNA derived from T cells, B-cell-depleted T cells, or PBMCs. Where HLA class I and class II types were available, the types were taken from metadata supplied by the sample provider, not from assay-based typing. The repertoires were released in a freely available public database intended as a resource for research on the immune response to SARS-CoV-2. Samples were obtained from the ongoing ImmuneRACE study (first 160 participants) and from some 1,200 subjects provided by 6 global collaborators. The dataset comprised deeply sampled blood TCRbeta repertoires from subjects exposed to, actively infected with, or recovered from COVID-19. Here is what the overall study found, with its caveats: The quantity of clinical and demographic metadata differed by source and by participant and was supplied without curation.

Reading the germline V gene gives CDR1 KGHSH and CDR2 LQKENI. The germline V end is reduced by 3 bases and the J end by 2 bases; junction bases left unmatched: 13. Reading from cysteine to phenylalanine, the CDR3 counts 19 amino acids. Only the CDR3 DNA is retained, 57 bases long and in frame from the first base. Concerning this clone: The antigen it binds to is not known. No much larger clonotype is one base removed from it; base qualities were not supplied.

TCRbeta CDR3 regions were amplified from genomic DNA using the immunoSEQ Assay, a bias-controlled multiplex PCR. The study's processing was this. Nucleated cell counts per sample were estimated from amplification of reference gene primers within the assay. Sequence reads were collapsed and filtered to measure the absolute abundance of every unique TCRbeta CDR3 rearrangement. For each sample, productive Simpson clonality was calculated as the square root of Simpson's diversity index over productive rearrangements. TCRdb obtained this table from immuneACCESS and retained in-frame rearrangements with V and J assigned. These tables miss some clones; where compared with another copy, unresolved V genes account for less than half of the shortfall, and the remainder is unexplained. From that table come the V and J calls and clone size; the DNA was used to work out D and trimming. Within this sample are about 150,000 clones, with about 80% of them counted one time only. In total, the top ten clones hold around 10% of the sample.

One collaborating source in Seattle enrolled patients during active infection and followed them longitudinally through the course of disease. Collaborating institutions collected whole blood in K2EDTA tubes following their own protocols. For TCRbeta analysis, collaborators shipped samples in one of three forms: frozen whole blood, isolated PBMCs, or DNA extracted from either of those sample types. The rearrangement combines TRBV18 with TRBJ1-2, with 12 bases in between that match TRBD1. Sequenced material: peripheral blood. The TCR sequence derives from a woman aged 60-70 years with COVID-19, enrolled during active disease. The CDR3 here reads CASSPPGQGAIFLNYGYTF. The DNA is TGTGCCAGCTCACCTCCGGGACAGGGGGCGATTTTCCTAAACTATGGCTACACCTTC.